A single sample is the source of the 16 T cell receptor beta chains below, sequenced in a study of T cell responses to AZD1222 COVID-19 vaccine. Libraries were prepared by immunoSEQ multiplex PCR; TCRdb keeps only in-frame clonotypes and omits some of them. The sample shows under 30,000 clones, 86% of them seen only once. Sequencing used peripheral blood, obtained 28 days after the second AZD1222 dose. These receptor sequences come from an adult who received the AZD1222 COVID-19 vaccine.

This clone came up once. V is TRBV5-4 and J is TRBJ2-3; 8 bases map to TRBD2. Per the germline V gene, CDR1 is SGHNT and CDR2 is YYREEE (reference sequence). This CDR3 has 13 residues. Trimming removed 8 bases from V and 1 base from J; junction bases left unmatched: 3. As DNA, the CDR3 is TGTGCCAGTCGCGGGGGGCGCACAGATACGCAGTATTTT. Translating it yields CASRGGRTDTQYF.

The chain couples TRBV28 to TRBJ2-2, with D possibly TRBD1 on 5 matching bases. From germline, CDR1 is MDHEN and CDR2 SYDVKM. The CDR3 contains 16 residues. V lost 4 bases and J 4 bases, leaving 16 bases between the germline ends. CDR3 region: CASSSAQGKGTGELFF. CDR3 DNA sequence: TGTGCCAGCAGTTCTGCCCAGGGTAAGGGCACCGGGGAGCTGTTTTTT.

In DNA form, the CDR3 reads TGCGCCAGCAGCTCCACCGGGGGGGGTGAAACTGAAGCTTTCTTT. Translation: CASSSTGGGETEAFF. The chain combines TRBV5-1 with TRBJ1-1; possible D gene TRBD1, 5 bases. Germline assignment: CDR1 SGHRS and CDR2 YFSETQ. Trimming shortened V by 3 bases and J by 5 bases, and 17 bases separated the two germline ends. This CDR3 is built from 15 residues. Looking up the rest from reference TRBV5-1 and TRBJ1-1 gives the full variable domain: KAGVTQTPRYLIKTRGQQVTLSCSPISGHRSVSWYQQTPGQGLQFLFEYFSETQRNKGNFPGRFSGRQFSNSRSEMNVSTLELGDSALYLCASSSTGGGETEAFFGQGTRLTVV.

The gene calls are TRBV5-1 and TRBJ2-7; TRBD2 might be the D (5 bases). The CDR3 loop spans 13 amino acids. Trimming took off 7 bases at V and 3 bases at J, with 14 bases between the two ends. Germline lookup yields CDR1 SGHRS and CDR2 YFSETQ. In DNA form, the CDR3 reads TGCGCCAGCGGACTGGCCATTAACTACGAGCAGTACTTC. Translation: CASGLAINYEQYF.

This rearrangement joins TRBV14 to TRBJ2-7; D gene ambiguous. The length of the CDR3 is 15 residues. Looked up from germline, CDR1 is SGHDN and CDR2 is FVKESK. Trimming left V 3 bases short and J 2 bases short, with 14 bases between. Here the CDR3 reads CASSHGPHPTYEQYF. The CDR3 coding sequence is TGTGCCAGCAGCCATGGGCCGCACCCTACCTACGAGCAGTACTTC. The full variable domain, rest sourced from reference TRBV14 and TRBJ2-7, is EAGVTQFPSHSVIEKGQTVTLRCDPISGHDNLYWYRRVMGKEIKFLLHFVKESKQDESGMPNNRFLAERTGGTYSTLKVQPAELEDSGVYFCASSHGPHPTYEQYFGPGTRLTVT.

This chain joins TRBV5-6 and TRBJ2-7; D gene ambiguous. The CDR3 loop spans 15 amino acids. CDR1 and CDR2 from the germline V gene are SGHDT and YYEEEE. The V end lost 0 bases, the J end lost 2 bases, and 12 bases lay between the germline ends. In DNA form, the CDR3 reads TGTGCCAGCAGCTTGGATAATCCTGCTACCTACGAGCAGTACTTC. It encodes CASSLDNPATYEQYF.

V and J are TRBV6-5 and TRBJ2-7; no clear D. CDR3 length: 16 residues. Trimming removed 0 bases at V and 0 bases at J, with 12 bases between. The V gene's germline CDR1 is MNHEY and CDR2 SVGAGI. The CDR3 protein is CASSYSSGESSYEQYF. CDR3 DNA: TGTGCCAGCAGTTACTCGAGTGGGGAAAGCTCCTACGAGCAGTACTTC.

The CDR3 DNA follows: TGTGCCAGCGACGCCAGAAACAATCAGCCCCAGCATTTT. Its translation is CASDARNNQPQHF. The chain links TRBV6-5 to TRBJ1-5; D remains unclear. V shed 8 bases and J shed 3 bases, with 11 bases lying between them. Germline V lookup: CDR1 MNHEY, CDR2 SVGAGI. This CDR3 contains 13 residues.

The V call is TRBV18, the J call TRBJ1-2; 8 bases fit TRBD1. In germline, CDR1 is KGHSH, CDR2 LQKENI. There are 14 residues in the CDR3. The V segment lost 6 bases and the J segment 4 bases; nucleotides outside the gene matches: 7. Here the CDR3 DNA reads TGTGCCAGCTCCCAGGACAGGGCCGCCTATGGCTACACCTTC. This encodes CASSQDRAAYGYTF.

This chain uses TRBV7-2 with TRBJ1-4; tentatively, D is TRBD1 (5 bases). The CDR3 is 17 residues long. The V gene's germline CDR1 is SGHTA and CDR2 FQGNSA. The V gene lost 1 base and the J gene lost 5 bases, with 17 bases spanning the gap. The CDR3 coding sequence is TGTGCCAGCAGCTTAGATAAGGGTTGGGGGACGAATGAAAAACTGTTTTTT. Encoded protein: CASSLDKGWGTNEKLFF.

The V gene is TRBV6-6, the J gene TRBJ1-5; 8 positions match TRBD1. The CDR3 has 16 residues. V lost 5 bases and J lost 5; bases outside the gene matches: 11. Germline V gene data show CDR1 as MNHNY and CDR2 as SVGAGI (reference sequence). The CDR3 coding sequence is TGTGCCAGCAGTCAACGTCAGGGGACAGGAGATCAGCCCCAGCATTTT. This codes for CASSQRQGTGDQPQHF.

The chain joins TRBV18 to TRBJ1-2; unclear D gene. Trimming left V 2 bases short and J 4 bases short, with 8 bases between. The CDR3 length is 13 residues. Per germline, CDR1 KGHSH and CDR2 LQKENI. The CDR3 DNA follows: TGTGCCAGCTCACCAGAGGGCCTCTATGGCTACACCTTC. The encoded protein is CASSPEGLYGYTF.

This rearrangement joins TRBV14 to TRBJ1-1; 7 positions agree with TRBD1. Germline CDR1 and CDR2: SGHDN and FVKESK. The CDR3 runs 16 residues. The V segment lost 4 bases and the J segment 3 bases; nucleotides outside the gene matches: 11. This chain's CDR3 is CASSPTLQGQDTEAFF. In nucleotides, the CDR3 is TGTGCCAGCAGCCCGACCCTACAGGGGCAGGACACTGAAGCTTTCTTT.

The chain couples TRBV29-1 to TRBJ2-5; possible D gene TRBD1, 6 bases. The CDR3 length is 12 residues. Trimming took 7 bases from V and 2 from J, leaving 11 bases between them. Germline-derived CDR1 and CDR2 are SQVTM and ANQGSEA. CDR3 amino acids: CSGQGGQETQYF. CDR3 in DNA: TGCAGCGGACAAGGGGGACAAGAGACCCAGTACTTC.

This chain links TRBV6-5 with TRBJ2-7; TRBD2 aligns across 8 bases. J gave up 3 bases and V 7 bases, and 5 bases lay outside the gene matches. The CDR3 has 13 residues. From germline, CDR1 is MNHEY and CDR2 SVGAGI. CDR3 in amino acids: CASIGGAVYEQYF. CDR3 in DNA: TGTGCCAGCATCGGGGGGGCTGTCTACGAGCAGTACTTC.

The chain recombines TRBV5-1 with TRBJ2-1; 7 bases align to TRBD2. Germline V gene sequence: CDR1 SGHRS, CDR2 YFSETQ. This CDR3 spans 18 amino acids. Losses at the gene ends were 4 bases for V and 1 base for J; bases not matched to a gene: 14. The CDR3 loop is CASSPRTSVGGSYNEQFF. CDR3 nucleotide sequence: TGCGCCAGCAGCCCCCGGACTAGTGTCGGGGGGTCCTACAATGAGCAGTTCTTC.